This TCR beta chain was observed in a study of blood T cell repertoires in COVID-19. Overall study: COVID-19 samples, acute and convalescent, were from the United States, Italy and Spain. PBMCs, B-cell-depleted T cells, or T cells were the source of the cDNA or gDNA that made up the material.

This table comes from immunoSEQ multiplex PCR, and its TCRdb copy is limited to in-frame clones, with some not included. The sample holds 100,000 or so clones; 80% to 95% are singletons and the top ten take about 1%. Sample: peripheral blood. The receptor was isolated from a man aged 55 to 70 with acute or convalescent COVID-19.

CDR3 protein: CASNPGQGGYGYTF. The CDR3 nucleotides are TGTGCCAGTAACCCAGGACAGGGCGGCTATGGCTACACCTTC. The V call is TRBV19, the J call TRBJ1-2, with 8 bases that match TRBD1. Trimming at V came to 7 bases and at J to 4 bases, leaving 8 bases not matched to a gene. This CDR3 is 14 amino acids long. Germline CDR1 reads LNHDA; CDR2 reads SQIVND (reference sequence).